The 16 T cell receptor beta chains in this list originate from one sample, sequenced in a study of early T cells in non-severe SARS-CoV-2 infection (dated by TCRdb to 2020 to 2022). Library preparation used 5' RACE. Sequencing was performed on a NextSeq 500. Through fastp at Q25 and MiXCR, TCRdb rebuilt clones from the public reads, retaining in-frame beta chains. CDR3 protein sequences are deduplicated, and each keeps its most common genes and DNA. In all, the sample holds more than 60,000 distinct CDR3 sequences, and about 12% of those were seen once. The leading ten clones occupy roughly 1.2% of the sample. Sequenced here: whole blood, sampled at baseline. The receptors were gathered from an adult who was a healthcare worker with PCR-confirmed SARS-CoV-2 infection or an uninfected control (not recorded which). The donor label of this sample is uncertain.

J is TRBJ2-1 and V is TRBV9; 7 bases match TRBD2. V was pared by 0 bases and J by 0 bases, with 0 bases of the junction left unmatched. The germline V gene encodes CDR1 SGDLS and CDR2 YYNGEE. The CDR3 has 15 amino acids. The DNA for the CDR3 is TGTGCCAGCAGCGTAGCGGGGGGCTCCTACAATGAGCAGTTCTTC. Amino acid sequence: CASSVAGGSYNEQFF.

This clonotype came up many times. This chain joins TRBV5-4 and TRBJ1-3; D uncertain. V lost 1 base to trimming and J lost 0 bases, with 11 bases between them. CDR1 and CDR2 (germline): SGHNT, YYREEE (reference sequence). The CDR3 has 16 amino acids. The CDR3 here is CASSLSNSYSGNTIYF. The CDR3 DNA is TGTGCCAGCAGCTTGAGTAATTCGTACTCTGGAAACACCATATATTTT.

This clonotype appeared a few times. This chain uses TRBV29-1 with TRBJ2-5, with D maybe TRBD2 (5 bases). Germline V gene data show CDR1 as SQVTM and CDR2 as ANQGSEA. The CDR3 extends over 11 amino acids. Trimming removed 1 base at V and 13 bases at J, with 13 bases between. DNA for the CDR3: TGCAGCGTTGAAGGCACTACCCGGGGGTACTTC. Encoded protein: CSVEGTTRGYF.

The V and J genes are TRBV12-3 or TRBV12-4 and TRBJ2-5; tentative D call: TRBD1 (6 bases). The germline V and J ends were trimmed by 5 bases and 5 bases, with 15 bases remaining between them. This CDR3 has 14 amino acids. CDR3 sequence: CASSPNRELETQYF. CDR3 nucleotides: TGTGCCAGCAGTCCAAACAGGGAACTCGAGACCCAGTACTTC.

The chain is built from TRBV12-3 or TRBV12-4 and TRBJ2-2, with TRBD2 as a possible D gene (6 bases). V was cut by 5 bases and J by 5 bases, with 15 bases left in between. This CDR3 spans 15 amino acids. CDR3 amino acids: CASSRRDFTTGELFF. The CDR3 region has the DNA TGTGCCAGCAGTCGCCGGGACTTTACAACCGGGGAGCTGTTTTTT.

This chain links TRBV7-2 with TRBJ2-5, with 7 bases identical to TRBD1. CDR3 length: 15 residues. Trimming cost V 3 bases and J 5 bases; bases outside gene matches: 9. CDR1 and CDR2 (germline): SGHTA, FQGNSA. Written as DNA, the CDR3 is TGTGCCAGCAGCTTTCCACAGGGGATGTTCGAGACCCAGTACTTC. Amino acids: CASSFPQGMFETQYF.

The chain has TRBV4-1 and TRBJ2-2; D is unclear. The V and J ends lost 4 bases and 6 bases respectively, with 6 bases between them. CDR3 size: 12 residues. Germline V lookup: CDR1 MGHRA, CDR2 YSYEKL. The CDR3 region is CASSPAPGELFF. CDR3 in DNA: TGCGCCAGCAGCCCTGCCCCCGGGGAGCTGTTTTTT.

The rearrangement uses TRBV7-3 and TRBJ2-5, with D hard to call. The V gene lost 2 bases and the J gene lost 3 bases, with 13 bases spanning the gap. This CDR3 is built from 15 residues. Germline V CDR1 and CDR2: SGHTA, FQGTGA. The CDR3 nucleotides read TGTGCCAGCAGCTTATTTCCCCGTGCAGAAGAGACCCAGTACTTC. Translating it yields CASSLFPRAEETQYF.

The rearrangement joins TRBV6-2 or TRBV6-3 to TRBJ2-7; TRBD1 matches at 8 bases. V was clipped by 6 bases and J by 3 bases; unmatched bases: 4. There are 13 residues in the CDR3. CDR1 MNHEY and CDR2 SVGEGT come from the germline V gene. The CDR3 region is CASSHGQGYEQYV. The CDR3 DNA follows: TGTGCCAGCAGCCACGGACAGGGCTACGAGCAGTACGTC.

This clonotype was picked up a small number of times. This sequence joins TRBV7-2 and TRBJ1-4; D call uncertain. The CDR3 totals 13 residues. Germline CDR1 and CDR2: SGHTA and FQGNSA. V gave up 3 bases and J gave up 4 bases, with 6 bases separating them. Here the CDR3 reads CASSLGINEKLFF. CDR3 DNA sequence: TGTGCCAGCAGCTTGGGAATTAATGAAAAACTGTTTTTT.

This clonotype occurred a few times. The rearrangement uses TRBV11-2 and TRBJ2-1; D call uncertain. The CDR3 has 16 amino acids. The germline V and J ends were trimmed by 3 bases and 8 bases, with 20 bases remaining between them. The germline V gene has CDR1 SGHAT and CDR2 FQNNGV. The CDR3 here is CASSFIFGSPGDEQFF. CDR3 in DNA: TGTGCCAGCAGCTTTATCTTTGGTTCTCCGGGTGATGAGCAGTTCTTC.

This clonotype was seen a handful of times. The chain employs TRBV12-3 or TRBV12-4 and TRBJ2-3; D gene uncertain. V was cut by 2 bases and J by 0 bases, with 6 bases left in between. CDR3 length: 14 amino acids. DNA for the CDR3: TGTGCCAGCAGTTTACTGAGAAGCACAGATACGCAGTATTTT. Protein sequence: CASSLLRSTDTQYF.

This clonotype was detected only a few times. The chain joins TRBV7-3 to TRBJ2-2; perhaps TRBD1 as D (6 bases). Trimming shortened V by 0 bases and J by 6 bases, and 17 bases separated the two germline ends. Germline values: CDR1 SGHTA, CDR2 FQGTGA. CDR3 length: 17 residues. CDR3 coding DNA: TGTGCCAGCAGCTTAACCTTCTCCGGGACAAATGCCGGGGAGCTGTTTTTT. Translating it yields CASSLTFSGTNAGELFF.

J is TRBJ2-7 and V is TRBV6-4; D could derive from TRBD1 or TRBD2 (5 bases each). V was trimmed by 6 bases and J by 2 bases, leaving 20 bases between them. The germline V gene encodes CDR1 MRHNA and CDR2 SNTAGT. This CDR3 is built from 16 residues. In DNA form, the CDR3 reads TGTGCCAGCAGCACTTCTCCCGGGGACCCTACCTACGAGCAGTACGTC. Translated: CASSTSPGDPTYEQYV.

The chain recombines TRBV10-3 with TRBJ2-1; 7 nucleotides line up with TRBD1. V lost 3 bases and J lost 2; bases outside the gene matches: 4. Germline V gene sequence: CDR1 ENHRY, CDR2 SYGVKD. The CDR3 loop spans 15 amino acids. CDR3: CAISETGATYNEQFF. In nucleotides, the CDR3 is TGTGCCATCAGTGAAACAGGGGCGACCTACAATGAGCAGTTCTTC.

The sample holds a few counts of this clonotype. The J gene is TRBJ1-5, the V gene TRBV19; 10 nucleotides align to TRBD1. The CDR3 is 15 amino acids. CDR1 LNHDA and CDR2 SQIVND come from the germline V gene (reference sequence). Trimming took 6 bases from V and 6 from J; bases not matched to a gene: 8. CDR3 bases: TGTGCCAGTAGGATTCGACAGGGGGCTATTCAGCCCCAGCATTTT. As protein: CASRIRQGAIQPQHF.